This T cell receptor beta chain derives from a study of blood T cell repertoires in COVID-19. About the study: The origin of the acute and convalescent COVID-19 samples was the United States, Italy and Spain. Sources were T cells, B-cell-depleted T cells, or PBMCs; the material itself was cDNA or gDNA.

Looked up from germline, CDR1 is SQVTM and CDR2 is ANQGSEA. This CDR3 spans 13 amino acids. The ends were cut back, 7 bases at V and 0 bases at J, with 10 bases in the middle. In the study's own analysis: Amplification of reference gene primers provided the estimated nucleated cell counts. Using immunoSEQ multiplex PCR, the repertoire was profiled, and TCRdb retains in-frame clones only, with some absent. D and trimming come from the DNA, and the V and J calls and clone size come from that table. The sample yields 350,000 to 450,000 clones, approximately 93% seen once. This clone has just a few counts. Grouping used clinical history reported by participants in a survey and questionnaire.

V usage is TRBV29-1 and J usage is TRBJ1-3, with a possible D match to TRBD1 (5 bases). Sequencing was carried out using PBMCs or T cells enriched from blood (not recorded which). The source of this sequence is a woman between 35 and 50 years old who had been exposed to COVID-19. The CDR3, as DNA: TGCAGCGGGGGACCGAGCTCTGGAAACACCATATATTTT. Its translation is CSGGPSSGNTIYF.